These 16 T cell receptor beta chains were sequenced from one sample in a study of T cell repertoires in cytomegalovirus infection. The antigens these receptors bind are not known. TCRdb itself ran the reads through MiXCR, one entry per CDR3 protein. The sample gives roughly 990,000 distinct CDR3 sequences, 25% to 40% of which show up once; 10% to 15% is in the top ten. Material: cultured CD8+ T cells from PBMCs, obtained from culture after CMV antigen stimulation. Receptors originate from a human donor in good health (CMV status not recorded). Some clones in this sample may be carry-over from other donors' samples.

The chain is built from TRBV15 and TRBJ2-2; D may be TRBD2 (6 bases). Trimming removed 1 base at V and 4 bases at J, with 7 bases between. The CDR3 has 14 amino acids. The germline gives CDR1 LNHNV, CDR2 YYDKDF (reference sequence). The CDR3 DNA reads TGTGCCACCAGCAGAGTGGGGGGCACCGGGGAGCTGTTTTTT. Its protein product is CATSRVGGTGELFF.

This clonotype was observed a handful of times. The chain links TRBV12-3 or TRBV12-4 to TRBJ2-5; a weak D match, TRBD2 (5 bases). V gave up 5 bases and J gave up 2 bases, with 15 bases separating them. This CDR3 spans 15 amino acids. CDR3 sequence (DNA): TGTGCCAGCAGTACCCCTAGCTTGGGACAAGAGACCCAGTACTTC. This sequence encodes CASSTPSLGQETQYF.

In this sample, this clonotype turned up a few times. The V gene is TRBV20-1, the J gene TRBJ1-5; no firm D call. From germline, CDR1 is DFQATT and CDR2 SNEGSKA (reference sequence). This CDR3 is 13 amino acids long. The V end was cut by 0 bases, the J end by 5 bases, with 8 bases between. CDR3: CSARDTGYQPQHF. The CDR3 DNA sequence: TGCAGTGCTAGAGATACGGGTTATCAGCCCCAGCATTTT.

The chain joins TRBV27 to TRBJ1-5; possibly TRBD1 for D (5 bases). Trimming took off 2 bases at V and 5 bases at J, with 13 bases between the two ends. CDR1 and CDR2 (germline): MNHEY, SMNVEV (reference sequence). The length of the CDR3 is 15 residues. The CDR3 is CASSLQGRSDQPQHF. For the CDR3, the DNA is TGTGCCAGCAGTTTACAGGGAAGGTCCGATCAGCCCCAGCATTTT.

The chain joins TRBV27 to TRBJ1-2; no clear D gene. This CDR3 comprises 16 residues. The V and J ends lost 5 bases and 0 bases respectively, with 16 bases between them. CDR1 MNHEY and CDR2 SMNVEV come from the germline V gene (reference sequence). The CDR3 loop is CASSPFQVIANYGYTF. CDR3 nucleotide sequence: TGTGCCAGCAGTCCATTCCAGGTTATCGCTAACTATGGCTACACCTTC.

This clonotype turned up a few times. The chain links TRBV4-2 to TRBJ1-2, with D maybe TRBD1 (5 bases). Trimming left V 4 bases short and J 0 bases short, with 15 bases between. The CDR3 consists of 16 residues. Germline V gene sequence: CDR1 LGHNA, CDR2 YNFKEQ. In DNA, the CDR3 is TGTGCCAGCAGCCCAACCCAGGGTCCGTCTAACTATGGCTACACCTTC. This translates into CASSPTQGPSNYGYTF.

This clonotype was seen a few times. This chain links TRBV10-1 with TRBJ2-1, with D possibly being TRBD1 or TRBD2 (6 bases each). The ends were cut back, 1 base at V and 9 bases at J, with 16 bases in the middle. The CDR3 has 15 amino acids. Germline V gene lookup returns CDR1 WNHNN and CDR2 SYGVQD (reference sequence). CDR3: CASSELGGASGEQFF. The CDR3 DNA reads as TGCGCCAGCAGTGAGTTGGGGGGCGCCTCGGGTGAGCAGTTCTTC.

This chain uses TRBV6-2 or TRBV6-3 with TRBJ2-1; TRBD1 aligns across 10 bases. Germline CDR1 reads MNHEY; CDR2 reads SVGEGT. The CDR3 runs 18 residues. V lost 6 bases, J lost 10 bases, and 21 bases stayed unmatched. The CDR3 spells CASRGFGTGVPTMFEQFF. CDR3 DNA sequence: TGTGCCAGCAGGGGATTTGGGACAGGGGTTCCTACAATGTTCGAGCAGTTCTTC.

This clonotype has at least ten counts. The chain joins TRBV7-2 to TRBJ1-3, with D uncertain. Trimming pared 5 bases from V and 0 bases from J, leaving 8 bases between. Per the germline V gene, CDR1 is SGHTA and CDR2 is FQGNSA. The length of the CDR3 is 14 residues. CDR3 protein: CASSPVGSGNTIYF. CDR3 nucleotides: TGTGCCAGCAGCCCTGTCGGCTCTGGAAACACCATATATTTT.

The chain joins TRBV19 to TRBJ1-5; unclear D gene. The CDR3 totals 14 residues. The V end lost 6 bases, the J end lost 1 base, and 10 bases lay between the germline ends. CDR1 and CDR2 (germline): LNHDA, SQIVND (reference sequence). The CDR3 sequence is CASRGTNSNQPQHF. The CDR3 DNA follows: TGTGCCAGTAGAGGCACAAACAGCAATCAGCCCCAGCATTTT.

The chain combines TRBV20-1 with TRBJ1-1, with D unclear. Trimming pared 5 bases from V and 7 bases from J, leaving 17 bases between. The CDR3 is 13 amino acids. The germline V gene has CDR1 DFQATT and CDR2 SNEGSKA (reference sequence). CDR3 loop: CSAPPDREYEAFF. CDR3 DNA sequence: TGCAGTGCTCCTCCGGACCGTGAATATGAAGCTTTCTTT.

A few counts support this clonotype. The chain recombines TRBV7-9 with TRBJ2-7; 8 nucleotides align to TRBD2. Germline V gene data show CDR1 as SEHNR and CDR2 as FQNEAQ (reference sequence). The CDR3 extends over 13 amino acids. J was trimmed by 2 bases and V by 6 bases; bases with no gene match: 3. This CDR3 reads CASSWRGAYEQYV. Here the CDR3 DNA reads TGTGCCAGCAGTTGGCGGGGGGCCTACGAGCAGTACGTC.

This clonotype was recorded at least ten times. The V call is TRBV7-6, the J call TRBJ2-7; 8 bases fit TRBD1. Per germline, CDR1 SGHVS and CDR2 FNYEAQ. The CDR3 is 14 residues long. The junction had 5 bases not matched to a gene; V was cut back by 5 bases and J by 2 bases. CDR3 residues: CASSPGDRPYEQYF. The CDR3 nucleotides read TGTGCCAGCAGCCCGGGGGACAGGCCCTACGAGCAGTACTTC. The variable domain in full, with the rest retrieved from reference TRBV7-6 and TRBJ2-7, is GAGVSQSPRYKVTKRGQDVALRCDPISGHVSLYWYRQALGQGPEFLTYFNYEAQQDKSGLPNDRFSAERPEGSISTLTIQRTEQRDSAMYRCASSPGDRPYEQYFGPGTRLTVT.

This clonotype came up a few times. CDR3 sequence: CASSYTSGGARAKNIQYF. CDR3 in DNA: TGTGCCAGCAGTTACACTAGCGGGGGGGCACGGGCCAAAAACATTCAGTACTTC. The chain employs TRBV6-5 and TRBJ2-4; 13 positions agree with TRBD2. Germline V gene data show CDR1 as MNHEY and CDR2 as SVGAGI. The CDR3 totals 18 residues. Trimming cost V 2 bases and J 1 base; bases outside gene matches: 5.

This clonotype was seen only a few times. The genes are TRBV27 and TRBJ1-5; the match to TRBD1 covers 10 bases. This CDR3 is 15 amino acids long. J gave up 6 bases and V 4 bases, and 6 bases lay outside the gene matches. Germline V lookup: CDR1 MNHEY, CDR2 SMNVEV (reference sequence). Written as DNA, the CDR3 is TGTGCCAGCAGTTCGGGACAGGGGAGAATTCAGCCCCAGCATTTT. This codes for CASSSGQGRIQPQHF.

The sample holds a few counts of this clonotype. CDR3 sequence reads: CASRPLASGSPLHF. The CDR3 region has the DNA TGTGCCAGCAGGCCCTTGGCTTCTGGATCACCCCTCCACTTT. This rearrangement joins TRBV12-3 or TRBV12-4 to TRBJ1-6, with unresolved D. The CDR3 has 14 residues. V was trimmed by 6 bases and J by 10 bases, leaving 16 bases between them.